The clone carrying this TCR beta chain has a single count. The data were obtained in a study of shared clonotypes between healthy human individuals. Overall study: A couple of women and a few men aged 18 to 49 made up the donors.

V was trimmed by 5 bases and J by 0 bases, leaving 14 bases between them. The CDR3 consists of 15 residues. Germline V gene data show CDR1 as SNHLY and CDR2 as FYNNEI. This table comes from immunoSEQ multiplex PCR, and its TCRdb copy is limited to in-frame clones, with some not included. The sample yields about 2.4 million clones, approximately 93% seen once. The chain combines TRBV2 with TRBJ2-7; TRBD1 is a possible D gene (6 bases). The receptor was derived from a man younger than 35 in good health. Some clones in this sample may be carry-over from other donors' samples. The sequenced sample was naive CD4+ T cells from PBMCs. The subset is: CD45RA+ positively selected. CDR3 residues: CASSTGRGGSYEQYF. The CDR3 DNA reads TGTGCCAGCAGTACAGGGCGAGGAGGCTCCTACGAGCAGTACTTC.